This T cell receptor beta chain is drawn from a study of blood T cell repertoires in COVID-19. Study overall: The United States, Italy and Spain supplied acute and convalescent COVID-19 samples. From T cells, B-cell-depleted T cells, or PBMCs came the material, which was cDNA or gDNA.

TCRdb's table, derived via immunoSEQ multiplex PCR, lists solely in-frame clones and lacks some. The table lists 110,000 or so clones, 70% to 90% of them singletons. This CDR3 spans 14 amino acids. CDR1 is GTSNPN, CDR2 SVGIG, per germline (reference sequence). The ends lost 2 bases at V and 4 bases at J; junction bases unmatched: 4. The gene calls are TRBV30 and TRBJ1-4; 7 bases match TRBD1. Specimen: peripheral blood. This clonotype was obtained from a woman in her 70s who had recovered from COVID-19. CDR3 region: CAWSQGQSNEKLFF. Here the CDR3 DNA reads TGTGCCTGGAGTCAGGGACAGAGTAATGAAAAACTGTTTTTT.